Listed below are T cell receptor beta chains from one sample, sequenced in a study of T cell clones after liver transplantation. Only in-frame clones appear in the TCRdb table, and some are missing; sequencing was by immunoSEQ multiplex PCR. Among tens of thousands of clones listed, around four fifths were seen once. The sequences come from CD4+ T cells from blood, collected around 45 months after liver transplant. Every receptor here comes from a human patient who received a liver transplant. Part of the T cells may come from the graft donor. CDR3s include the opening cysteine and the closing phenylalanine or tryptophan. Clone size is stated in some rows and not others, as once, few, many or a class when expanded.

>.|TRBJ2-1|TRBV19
CASSGTSALNEQFF
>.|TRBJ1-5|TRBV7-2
CACRRTGDNQPQHF
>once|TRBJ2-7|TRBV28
CASSSTGIPSYEQYF
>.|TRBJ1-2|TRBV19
CASSLQGRRGYTF
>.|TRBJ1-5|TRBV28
CASSRAGALINQPQHF
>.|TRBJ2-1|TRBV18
CASSQAGGPRVEQFF
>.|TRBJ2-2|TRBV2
CASSTRGQGSFTGELFF
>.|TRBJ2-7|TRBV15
CATSRAHGEGDEQYF
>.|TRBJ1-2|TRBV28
CASSPPVGVYGYTF
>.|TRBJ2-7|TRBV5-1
CASSSRGQDEQYF
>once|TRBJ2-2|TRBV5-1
CASNPSVISNTGELFF
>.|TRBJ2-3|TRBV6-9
CASSPRGGGTDTQYF
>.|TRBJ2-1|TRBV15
CATSPPLASGRVYEQFF
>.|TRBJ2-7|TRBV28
CATREQGLHVGYF
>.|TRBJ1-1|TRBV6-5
CASSYSQGNTEAFF
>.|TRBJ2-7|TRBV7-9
CASSLITGIYEQYF
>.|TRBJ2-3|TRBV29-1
CSGSGTSGRVAGTDTQYF
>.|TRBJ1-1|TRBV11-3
CASSLNTQNTEAFF
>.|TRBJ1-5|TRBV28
CASRNGGAVSNQPQHF
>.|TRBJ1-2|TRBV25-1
CASSDGRYGYTF
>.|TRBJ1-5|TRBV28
CASRSTVSNQPQHF
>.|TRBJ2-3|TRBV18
CASSDFGDTQYF
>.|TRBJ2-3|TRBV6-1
CASSEWGTDTQYF
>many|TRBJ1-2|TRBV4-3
CASSLRIGYGYTF
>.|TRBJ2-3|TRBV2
CASSVGGRGDTQYF
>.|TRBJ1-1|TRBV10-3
CAITGDPNTEAFF
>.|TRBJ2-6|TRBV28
CASSLRGTSSGANVLTF
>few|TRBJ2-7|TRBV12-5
CASGPLETYEQYF
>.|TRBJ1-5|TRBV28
CASSFPGTPGQPQHF
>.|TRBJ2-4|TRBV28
CASSHGQIAKNIQYF
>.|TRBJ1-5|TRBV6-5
CASSYGSNQPQHF
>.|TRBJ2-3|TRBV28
CASRRSRGTDTQYF
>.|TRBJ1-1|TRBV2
CASIMTPLNTEAFF
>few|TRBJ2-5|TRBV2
CASNSLAGEETQYF
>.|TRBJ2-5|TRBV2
CASSLAVGETQYF
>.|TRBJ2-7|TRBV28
CASNRGGAGDEQYF
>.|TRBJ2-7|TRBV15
CATSTRRGGPYEQYF
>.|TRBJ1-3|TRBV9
CASSVLPRDSGNTIYF
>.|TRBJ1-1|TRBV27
CASSLKGLVDTEAFF
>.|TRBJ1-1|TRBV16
CASSRQVGVTEAFF
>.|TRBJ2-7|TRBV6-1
CASSEGPRGGEQYF
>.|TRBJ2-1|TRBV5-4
CASSWRGPAMAEQFF
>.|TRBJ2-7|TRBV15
CATSRDRRTYSSEQYF
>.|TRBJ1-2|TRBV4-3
CASSQDNRGIWNYGYTF
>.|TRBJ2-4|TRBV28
CASSIPGQGSIQYF
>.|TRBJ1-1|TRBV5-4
CASSLRANLITEAFF
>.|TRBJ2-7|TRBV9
CASSVIEYSYEQYF
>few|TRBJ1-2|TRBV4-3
CASSPDTGQGVGYTF
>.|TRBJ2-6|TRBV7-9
CASSLAGTGSTGANVLTF
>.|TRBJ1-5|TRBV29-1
CSALPGPNQPQHF
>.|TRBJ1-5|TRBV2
CASSQGGRGNQPQHF
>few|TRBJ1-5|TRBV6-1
CASSEAEFMAPQHF
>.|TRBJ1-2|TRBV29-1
CSVEGGRGGYTF